This TCR beta chain is from a study of blood T cell repertoires in COVID-19. At the level of the study: Sample material is recorded as cDNA or gDNA derived from T cells, B-cell-depleted T cells, or PBMCs.

CDR3 length: 14 residues. Looked up from germline, CDR1 is MNHEY and CDR2 is SVGAGI. V was trimmed by 2 bases and J by 2 bases, leaving 10 bases between them. Only in-frame clones appear in the TCRdb table, and some are missing; sequencing was by immunoSEQ multiplex PCR. The sample carries over 85,000 clones, 87% recorded once. The clonotype originates from a woman between 50 and 59 years old with COVID-19, enrolled during active disease. The gene calls are TRBV6-5 and TRBJ2-7; D is unresolved. Sample: peripheral blood. CDR3 nucleotide sequence: TGTGCCAGCAGTTACCTGAGAGGAACCTACGAGCAGTACTTC. It codes for CASSYLRGTYEQYF.